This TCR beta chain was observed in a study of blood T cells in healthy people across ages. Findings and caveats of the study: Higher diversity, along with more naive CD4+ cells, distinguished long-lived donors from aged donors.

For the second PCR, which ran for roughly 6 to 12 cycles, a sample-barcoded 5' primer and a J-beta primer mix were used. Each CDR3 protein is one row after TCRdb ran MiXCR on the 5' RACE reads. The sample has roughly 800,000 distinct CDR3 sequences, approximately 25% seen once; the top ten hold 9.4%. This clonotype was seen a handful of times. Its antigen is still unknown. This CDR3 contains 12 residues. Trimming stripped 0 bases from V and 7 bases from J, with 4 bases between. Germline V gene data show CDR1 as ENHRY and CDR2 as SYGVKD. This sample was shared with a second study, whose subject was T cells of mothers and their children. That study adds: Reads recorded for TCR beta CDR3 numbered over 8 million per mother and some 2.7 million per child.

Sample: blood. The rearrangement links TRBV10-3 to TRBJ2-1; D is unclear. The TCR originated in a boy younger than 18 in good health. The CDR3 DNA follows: TGTGCCATCAGTGAGTCTCCTAATGAGCAGTTCTTC. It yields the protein CAISESPNEQFF.